Detailed here is one T cell receptor beta chain. Its specificity is unknown. The record originates from a study of cytomegalovirus exposure and HLA in healthy donors. J lost 7 bases, V lost 0 bases, and 4 bases had no gene match. Germline V gene data show CDR1 as SGHKS and CDR2 as YYEKEE (reference sequence). The CDR3 has 14 residues. PCR amplification relied on 60 Vbeta primers (plus 13 Jbeta primers). Assay: immunoSEQ multiplex PCR; the TCRdb copy retains only in-frame clones and omits some. The table lists under 100,000 clones, roughly 70% of them singletons. General study results and limits: Across donors, presence/absence analyses took sequencing depth to be roughly uniform.

This clonotype was obtained from a woman between 50 and 59 years old in good health and CMV-seropositive. V usage is TRBV5-5 and J usage is TRBJ2-1; TRBD1 agrees at 7 bases. Sequenced sample: PBMCs. CDR3 protein: CASSLEQGNNEQFF. The CDR3 region has the DNA TGTGCCAGCAGCTTGGAACAGGGGAATAATGAGCAGTTCTTC.